The 21 T cell receptor beta chains in this list originate from one sample, sequenced in a study of T cells expressing NK-cell markers. TCRdb reprocessed the 5' RACE reads, with one entry per CDR3 protein and no DNA. This repertoire comprises approximately 440,000 distinct CDR3 sequences; its ten largest clones make up approximately 1.5%. The sample was blood T cells: a sorted CD56 or NKG2C T cell subset, CD4+ or CD8+ T cells, or bulk PBMC T cells (not recorded which). The receptors were sampled from a woman in her fifties or sixties in good health.

This chain uses TRBV18 with TRBJ1-5. This CDR3 is 14 amino acids long. Germline values: CDR1 KGHSH, CDR2 LQKENI. The CDR3 region is CASSEVLGNQPQHF.

J is TRBJ1-4 and V is TRBV4-1; the D call from TCRdb, TRBD1, cannot be confirmed without DNA. Germline lookup yields CDR1 MGHRA and CDR2 YSYEKL. This CDR3 spans 12 amino acids. Here the CDR3 reads CASSAPYEKLFF.

This CDR3 is CASSQGLAGGSNEQFF. The V call is TRBV4-1, the J call TRBJ2-1; without DNA, the TCRdb call of TRBD2 cannot be checked. Germline V gives CDR1 MGHRA, CDR2 YSYEKL. CDR3 length: 16 residues.

The chain couples TRBV24-1 to TRBJ2-1; the D call of TRBD1 rests on TCRdb alone, since no DNA is present to check it. Germline lookup yields CDR1 KGHDR and CDR2 SFDVKD. The CDR3 has 16 amino acids. CDR3 protein: CATSDVRGSMVNEQFF.

The V call is TRBV5-1, the J call TRBJ2-4; TCRdb gives TRBD1 as the D gene, but with no DNA this cannot be confirmed. Germline-derived CDR1 and CDR2 are SGHRS and YFSETQ. The CDR3 sequence is 13 residues long. CDR3 in amino acids: CASSLGTGGAQYF.

The chain employs TRBV5-1 and TRBJ1-1; the TRBD1 assignment by TCRdb is unverifiable without DNA. Germline-derived CDR1 and CDR2 are SGHRS and YFSETQ. This CDR3 is 16 amino acids long. CDR3 sequence reads: CASRGRDRDWDTEAFF.

The chain uses TRBV29-1 and TRBJ1-2. The CDR3 is made up of 15 amino acids. The germline V gene encodes CDR1 SQVTM and CDR2 ANQGSEA. The CDR3 loop reads CSVEGFKGTNYGYTF.

This chain connects TRBV5-1 to TRBJ2-4; as DNA is missing, the TRBD1 call by TCRdb cannot be tested. Germline CDR1 reads SGHRS; CDR2 reads YFSETQ. This CDR3 has 15 residues. The CDR3 loop reads CASSDRGGTKNIQYF. Using reference TRBV5-1 and TRBJ2-4 for the parts outside the CDR3, the full variable domain is KAGVTQTPRYLIKTRGQQVTLSCSPISGHRSVSWYQQTPGQGLQFLFEYFSETQRNKGNFPGRFSGRQFSNSRSEMNVSTLELGDSALYLCASSDRGGTKNIQYFGAGTRLSVL.

This chain links TRBV29-1 with TRBJ1-1. The CDR3 spans 14 residues. CDR1 is SQVTM, CDR2 ANQGSEA, per germline. CDR3 protein: CSVEDTWSGTEAFF.

This chain connects TRBV5-1 to TRBJ2-1; TCRdb gives TRBD2 as the D gene, but with no DNA this cannot be confirmed. This CDR3 spans 17 amino acids. Germline V gene lookup returns CDR1 SGHRS and CDR2 YFSETQ. CDR3 loop: CASSLGLASGVDNEQFF.

The J gene is TRBJ2-2, the V gene TRBV7-6; TCRdb calls TRBD2, which cannot be checked without DNA. The CDR3 is 14 amino acids. Looked up from germline, CDR1 is SGHVS and CDR2 is FNYEAQ. CDR3 amino acids: CASNSGSGTGELFF. The complete variable domain, with remaining parts taken from reference TRBV7-6 and TRBJ2-2, reads GAGVSQSPRYKVTKRGQDVALRCDPISGHVSLYWYRQALGQGPEFLTYFNYEAQQDKSGLPNDRFSAERPEGSISTLTIQRTEQRDSAMYRCASNSGSGTGELFFGEGSRLTVL.

V and J are TRBV29-1 and TRBJ2-1; there is no DNA to check the TCRdb D call of TRBD2. Germline assignment: CDR1 SQVTM and CDR2 ANQGSEA. This CDR3 comprises 13 residues. The CDR3 region is CSVDGGRVNEQFF.

The chain joins TRBV20-1 to TRBJ2-3. This CDR3 is 13 amino acids long. Germline assignment: CDR1 DFQATT and CDR2 SNEGSKA (reference sequence). CDR3 in amino acids: CSATLAGQDTQYF.

The chain carries TRBV5-1 and TRBJ2-4; the D call of TRBD2 rests on TCRdb alone, since no DNA is present to check it. The CDR3 has 17 residues. Germline loops: CDR1 SGHRS, CDR2 YFSETQ. CDR3: CASSGTGVGLAANIQYF.

This chain's CDR3 is CASSLLGLAGGIQETQYF. V is TRBV5-1 and J is TRBJ2-5; TCRdb names TRBD2, which stays unverified in the absence of DNA. Germline V gene sequence: CDR1 SGHRS, CDR2 YFSETQ. This CDR3 is built from 18 residues.

J is TRBJ2-1 and V is TRBV7-8. Germline values: CDR1 SGHVS, CDR2 FQNEAQ. The CDR3 runs to 14 residues. The CDR3 sequence is CASSLELAVNEQFF. Full variable domain (missing parts from reference TRBV7-8 and TRBJ2-1): GAGVSQSPRYKVAKRGQDVALRCDPISGHVSLFWYQQALGQGPEFLTYFQNEAQLDKSGLPSDRFFAERPEGSVSTLKIQRTQQEDSAVYLCASSLELAVNEQFFGPGTRLTVL.

V usage is TRBV12-3 or TRBV12-4 and J usage is TRBJ2-5; the D call of TRBD2 rests on TCRdb alone, since no DNA is present to check it. The CDR3 is made up of 15 amino acids. The CDR3 here is CASSPGTSDQETQYF.

The J gene is TRBJ2-7, the V gene TRBV19; TCRdb gives TRBD1 as the D gene, but with no DNA this cannot be confirmed. Per germline, CDR1 LNHDA and CDR2 SQIVND (reference sequence). There are 14 residues in the CDR3. The CDR3 loop is CASSIGQGAREQYF. Full variable domain (remainder filled in from reference TRBV19 and TRBJ2-7): DGGITQSPKYLFRKEGQNVTLSCEQNLNHDAMYWYRQDPGQGLRLIYYSQIVNDFQKGDIAEGYSVSREKKESFPLTVTSAQKNPTAFYLCASSIGQGAREQYFGPGTRLTVT.

This sequence joins TRBV5-1 and TRBJ2-5; TCRdb lists TRBD1, though no DNA is available to test this call. Germline loops: CDR1 SGHRS, CDR2 YFSETQ. The CDR3 spans 16 residues. The CDR3 reads CASSSATGETGETQYF.

The chain joins TRBV5-1 to TRBJ2-1. The CDR3 contains 15 residues. The germline V gene has CDR1 SGHRS and CDR2 YFSETQ. The CDR3 here is CASSTPGSSYNEQFF.

This chain connects TRBV19 to TRBJ2-7; TCRdb proposes TRBD2, but this gene call is untestable without DNA. The CDR3 extends over 21 amino acids. The germline gives CDR1 LNHDA, CDR2 SQIVND (reference sequence). CDR3 protein: CASSIDPLAGGPSYNPYEQYF.